These 5 T cell receptor beta chains were all obtained from the same sample, sequenced in a study of T cell changes during pregnancy in multiple sclerosis. TCRdb's copy holds only in-frame clones and misses some; the assay was immunoSEQ multiplex PCR. The table has roughly 40,000 clones, more than 85% seen once. The specimen was CD8+ T cells from peripheral blood mononuclear cells, collected before pregnancy. The source of these receptors is a female donor with multiple sclerosis, enrolled in a pregnancy study.

The J gene is TRBJ2-5, the V gene TRBV7-3; 10 bases line up with TRBD1. The CDR3 has 16 amino acids. The trim removed 4 bases at V and 5 bases at J, leaving 10 bases unmatched. Germline loops: CDR1 SGHTA, CDR2 FQGTGA. CDR3 in amino acids: CASSSLGQGSGETQYF. DNA of the CDR3: TGTGCCAGCAGCTCCCTGGGACAGGGGTCTGGGGAGACCCAGTACTTC.

V and J are TRBV5-6 and TRBJ2-5, with 9 bases aligning to TRBD1. Per the germline V gene, CDR1 is SGHDT and CDR2 is YYEEEE. The V segment lost 6 bases and the J segment 4 bases; nucleotides outside the gene matches: 10. This CDR3 has 15 amino acids. CDR3 loop: CASTPEQGAVETQYF. CDR3 in DNA: TGTGCCAGCACCCCTGAACAGGGGGCTGTAGAGACCCAGTACTTC.

Only one count was recorded for this clone. The J gene is TRBJ1-2, the V gene TRBV15; no definite D call. Trimming cost V 0 bases and J 2 bases, with 7 bases left between them. The CDR3 contains 14 residues. Germline assignment: CDR1 LNHNV and CDR2 YYDKDF (reference sequence). DNA of the CDR3: TGTGCCACCAGCAGAGATCGGTTGAACTATGGCTACACCTTC. Protein product: CATSRDRLNYGYTF. Drawing the rest from reference TRBV15 and TRBJ1-2, the complete variable domain is DAMVIQNPRYQVTQFGKPVTLSCSQTLNHNVMYWYQQKSSQAPKLLFHYYDKDFNNEADTPDNFQSRRPNTSFCFLDIRSPGLGDTAMYLCATSRDRLNYGYTFGSGTRLTVV.

This chain uses TRBV28 with TRBJ2-7, with 8 positions matching TRBD2. V shed 7 bases and J 4 bases; nucleotides not matched to a gene: 9. Germline V lookup: CDR1 MDHEN, CDR2 SYDVKM. The CDR3 has 14 residues. The chain's CDR3 is CASNLSGNLYEQYF. The CDR3 DNA sequence: TGTGCCAGCAACCTTAGCGGGAATCTTTACGAGCAGTACTTC.

This clone appeared once. This sequence joins TRBV28 and TRBJ1-2; the match to TRBD1 covers 11 bases. J was trimmed by 4 bases and V by 10 bases; bases with no gene match: 8. The germline V gene encodes CDR1 MDHEN and CDR2 SYDVKM. This CDR3 contains 14 residues. The chain's CDR3 is CATETGTGGYGYTF. The CDR3 DNA is TGTGCCACGGAAACCGGGACAGGGGGCTATGGCTACACCTTC.